The present T cell receptor (beta chain) was sequenced within a study of blood T cell repertoires in COVID-19. Study summary: PBMCs, B-cell-depleted T cells, or T cells were the source of the cDNA or gDNA that made up the material.

Using immunoSEQ multiplex PCR, the repertoire was profiled, and TCRdb retains in-frame clones only, with some absent. The data hold roughly 220,000 clones, with around 81% observed a single time. Clinical history reported by participants formed the basis on which cohorts were assigned. With 6 bases clipped from V and 3 bases from J, the junction kept 18 bases outside the gene matches. The germline gives CDR1 SQVTM, CDR2 ANQGSEA. This CDR3 contains 17 residues. The receptor's source is a man younger than 40 with acute COVID-19. The rearrangement joins TRBV29-1 to TRBJ2-7, with TRBD1 matching 9 bases. Sequencing was done on a sample of PBMCs or T cells enriched from blood (not recorded which). The CDR3 DNA sequence: TGCAGCGTCGATATACCCGGGACAGGGAGCCCCTACTACGAGCAGTACTTC. This translates into CSVDIPGTGSPYYEQYF.